Following are 10 T cell receptor beta chains from one sample sequenced in a study of shared clonotypes between healthy human individuals. Measured with immunoSEQ multiplex PCR; TCRdb has only the in-frame clones, and not every one. The sample yields more than 1,200,000 clones, just under 99% seen once. Specimen: naive CD4+ T cells sorted from blood. Subset indicated: CD45RA+ positively selected. These receptors originate from a man aged 25-45 years in good health.

The sample holds one count of this clone. The chain employs TRBV28 and TRBJ2-7, with TRBD2 identical over 9 bases. This CDR3 spans 15 amino acids. The germline CDR1 and CDR2 sequences are MDHEN and SYDVKM. V gave up 2 bases and J gave up 0 bases; unmatched junction bases: 2. This CDR3 is CASSLGTSHSYEQYF. CDR3 bases: TGTGCCAGCAGTTTAGGGACTAGCCACTCCTACGAGCAGTACTTC.

The chain recombines TRBV4-1 with TRBJ2-1, with a tentative D call TRBD2 (5 bases). Between the trimmed V and J ends, which lost 2 bases and 5 bases, there was a span of 13 bases. CDR3 length: 15 residues. Germline V gene sequence: CDR1 MGHRA, CDR2 YSYEKL. The CDR3 protein is CASSQLGVLHNEQFF. The CDR3 DNA reads as TGCGCCAGCAGCCAACTGGGAGTATTACACAATGAGCAGTTCTTC.

J is TRBJ2-7 and V is TRBV5-1, with D unresolved. V was trimmed by 4 bases and J by 3 bases, leaving 17 bases between them. In germline, CDR1 is SGHRS, CDR2 YFSETQ. The CDR3 has 15 amino acids. The CDR3 loop reads CASSPDDPGGYEQYF. CDR3 DNA: TGCGCCAGCAGCCCGGACGATCCGGGTGGCTACGAGCAGTACTTC.

V usage is TRBV14 and J usage is TRBJ2-7, with 9 bases lining up with TRBD2. Germline loops: CDR1 SGHDN, CDR2 FVKESK. The CDR3 runs 18 residues. J gave up 7 bases and V 2 bases, and 18 bases lay outside the gene matches. The CDR3 loop reads CASSQLLSTAGGLGEQYF. The CDR3 region has the DNA TGTGCCAGCAGCCAACTACTCTCGACGGCGGGAGGGCTGGGGGAGCAGTACTTC.

This clone was counted a single time. CDR3 region: CSVGLAGVREQYF. Written as DNA, the CDR3 is TGCAGCGTTGGACTAGCGGGAGTTCGGGAACAGTACTTC. V is TRBV29-1 and J is TRBJ2-7; 12 bases align to TRBD2. Looked up from germline, CDR1 is SQVTM and CDR2 is ANQGSEA. The V gene end was trimmed by 4 bases and the J gene end by 10 bases; junction bases not matched to a gene: 8. The CDR3 runs to 13 residues.

This chain connects TRBV9 to TRBJ1-2; D is perhaps TRBD1 (5 bases). This CDR3 has 15 residues. V lost 0 bases and J 4 bases, leaving 13 bases between the germline ends. CDR1 and CDR2 (germline): SGDLS, YYNGEE. The CDR3 DNA is TGTGCCAGCAGCGTAGGGGTGGGACCTGGCTATGGCTACACCTTC. This encodes CASSVGVGPGYGYTF.

The rearrangement links TRBV7-2 to TRBJ2-7; TRBD1 or TRBD2 may be the D gene (8 bases each). The CDR3 contains 18 residues. Trimming cost V 6 bases and J 0 bases, with 24 bases left between them. The germline CDR1 and CDR2 sequences are SGHTA and FQGNSA. The CDR3 loop reads CASREDRGWLAGSYEQYF. The DNA for the CDR3 is TGTGCCAGCAGGGAAGACAGGGGTTGGCTAGCGGGCTCCTACGAGCAGTACTTC.

The rearrangement links TRBV15 to TRBJ2-7; D is possibly TRBD1 or TRBD2 (5 bases each). Per germline, CDR1 LNHNV and CDR2 YYDKDF (reference sequence). CDR3 size: 14 residues. V was pared by 1 base and J by 0 bases, with 7 bases between. CDR3: CATSRGGDSYEQYF. CDR3 coding DNA: TGTGCCACCAGCAGAGGAGGGGACTCCTACGAGCAGTACTTC.

J is TRBJ2-6 and V is TRBV9; D is uncertain. This CDR3 is 17 amino acids long. Germline V lookup: CDR1 SGDLS, CDR2 YYNGEE. With 1 base removed from V and 0 bases from J, the gap between germline ends came to 11 bases. Written as DNA, the CDR3 is TGTGCCAGCAGCGTAAACCAACCCCCCTCTGGGGCCAACGTCCTGACTTTC. Protein: CASSVNQPPSGANVLTF.

The chain combines TRBV20-1 with TRBJ2-5; D is uncertain. The CDR3 spans 10 residues. Looked up from germline, CDR1 is DFQATT and CDR2 is SNEGSKA (reference sequence). V lost 8 bases and J 5 bases, leaving 9 bases between the germline ends. CDR3 residues: CSQARETQYF. CDR3 nucleotide sequence: TGCAGTCAAGCCCGGGAGACCCAGTACTTC.